The next 19 T cell receptor beta chains were all read from a single sample in a study of shared clonotypes between healthy human individuals. Libraries were prepared by immunoSEQ multiplex PCR; TCRdb keeps only in-frame clonotypes and omits some of them. The sample shows about 1.5 million clones, roughly 98% of them seen only once. The sequenced material came from naive CD4+ T cells sorted from blood. Subset denoted: CD45RA+ positively selected. Receptor source: a man aged 30 to 39 in good health.

The chain joins TRBV29-1 to TRBJ1-2; D is perhaps TRBD1 (6 bases). Looked up from germline, CDR1 is SQVTM and CDR2 is ANQGSEA. Between the trimmed V and J ends, which lost 0 bases and 7 bases, there was a span of 15 bases. This CDR3 region has 14 residues. The CDR3, as DNA: TGCAGCGTTGAAGATACGGCAGGGGAGGGTGGCTACACCTTC. It yields the protein CSVEDTAGEGGYTF.

This chain uses TRBV19 with TRBJ2-2, with 7 bases that match TRBD2. Looked up from germline, CDR1 is LNHDA and CDR2 is SQIVND (reference sequence). The CDR3 length is 15 residues. V shed 7 bases and J 6 bases; nucleotides not matched to a gene: 11. The CDR3 protein is CASTALAAVSGELFF. For the CDR3, the DNA is TGTGCCAGTACGGCGCTAGCGGCTGTCTCCGGGGAGCTGTTTTTT.

The genes are TRBV4-1 and TRBJ1-5; 7 bases fit TRBD1. Germline V gene lookup returns CDR1 MGHRA and CDR2 YSYEKL. V lost 3 bases to trimming and J lost 6 bases; unmatched junction nucleotides: 14. The CDR3 covers 17 residues. CDR3 DNA: TGCGCCAGCAGCCATGAACCAGGGGGGGTTGGAGTTCAGCCCCAGCATTTT. It codes for CASSHEPGGVGVQPQHF.

This chain uses TRBV5-1 with TRBJ1-5, with D possibly matching TRBD1 (5 bases). The CDR3 is 14 residues long. The germline V gene has CDR1 SGHRS and CDR2 YFSETQ. Trimming stripped 4 bases from V and 3 bases from J, with 11 bases between. CDR3 sequence (DNA): TGCGCCAGCAGCCCTACAGGCCACAATCAGCCCCAGCATTTT. It translates to CASSPTGHNQPQHF.

The V gene is TRBV29-1, the J gene TRBJ2-3, with 7 bases identical to TRBD2. Germline V gene sequence: CDR1 SQVTM, CDR2 ANQGSEA. The length of the CDR3 is 14 residues. V dropped 3 bases and J dropped 4; count of bases not matched to a gene: 7. Here the CDR3 DNA reads TGCAGCGTTGATAACGGGAGGTGGTCAGATACGCAGTATTTT. The encoded protein is CSVDNGRWSDTQYF.

The chain combines TRBV29-1 with TRBJ2-7, with 8 bases identical to TRBD1. The germline CDR1 and CDR2 sequences are SQVTM and ANQGSEA. There are 13 residues in the CDR3. Trimming at V came to 7 bases and at J to 6 bases, leaving 11 bases not matched to a gene. This CDR3 reads CSAKRGQGGEQYF. CDR3 DNA sequence: TGCAGCGCCAAAAGAGGACAGGGTGGCGAGCAGTACTTC.

The rearrangement links TRBV5-5 to TRBJ2-1, with D perhaps assigned TRBD1 or TRBD2 (6 bases each). The V gene lost 3 bases and the J gene lost 15 bases, with 22 bases spanning the gap. This CDR3 has 14 amino acids. CDR1 is SGHKS and CDR2 is YYEKEE in the germline V gene (reference sequence). CDR3 coding DNA: TGTGCCAGCAGCTCAGTGACAGGACGCGAGGAGGGGTTCTTC. Its protein is CASSSVTGREEGFF.

This chain links TRBV6-1 with TRBJ2-3; a possible D gene is TRBD2 (5 bases). This CDR3 has 16 amino acids. Trimming stripped 2 bases from V and 6 bases from J, with 18 bases between. In germline, CDR1 is MNHNS, CDR2 SASEGT. The CDR3 coding sequence is TGTGCCAGCAGTGAACGAGCGGCCCCGGGTGGGGATACGCAGTATTTT. Translating gives CASSERAAPGGDTQYF.

J is TRBJ2-5 and V is TRBV9, with D perhaps matching TRBD1 (6 bases). Germline CDR1 SGDLS, CDR2 YYNGEE. V lost 0 bases, J lost 6 bases, and 18 bases lay in between. The CDR3 runs 16 residues. In DNA, the CDR3 is TGTGCCAGCAGCGTAGACGGGCCAGGGGAATCGAAGACCCAGTACTTC. It yields the protein CASSVDGPGESKTQYF. Full variable domain (remainder filled in from reference TRBV9 and TRBJ2-5): DSGVTQTPKHLITATGQRVTLRCSPRSGDLSVYWYQQSLDQGLQFLIQYYNGEERAKGNILERFSAQQFPDLHSELNLSSLELGDSALYFCASSVDGPGESKTQYFGPGTRLLVL.

This chain joins TRBV7-9 and TRBJ1-4, with D unclear. V dropped 5 bases and J dropped 8 bases, with 9 bases sitting between them. The CDR3 is made up of 12 amino acids. From germline, CDR1 is SEHNR and CDR2 FQNEAQ (reference sequence). The chain's CDR3 is CASSVVGEKLFF. In DNA form, the CDR3 reads TGTGCCAGCAGCGTAGTGGGGGAAAAACTGTTTTTT.

This rearrangement joins TRBV27 to TRBJ1-2, with D perhaps TRBD1 (5 bases). V gave up 0 bases and J gave up 0 bases, with 8 bases separating them. Germline V CDR1 and CDR2: MNHEY, SMNVEV (reference sequence). The CDR3 is 15 residues long. CDR3 DNA: TGTGCCAGCAGTTTATCGCCGACAGCTAACTATGGCTACACCTTC. It specifies CASSLSPTANYGYTF.

This clone was detected once. This rearrangement joins TRBV30 to TRBJ2-1, with 11 bases identical to TRBD2. Germline values: CDR1 GTSNPN, CDR2 SVGIG (reference sequence). Trimming removed 4 bases from V and 6 bases from J; junction bases left unmatched: 8. The CDR3 has 15 amino acids. In DNA, the CDR3 is TGTGCCTGGACCCCGGGACTAGCGGTCCTCAATGAGCAGTTCTTC. Its protein is CAWTPGLAVLNEQFF. Filled out from reference TRBV30 and TRBJ2-1, the complete variable domain reads SQTIHQWPATLVQPVGSPLSLECTVEGTSNPNLYWYRQAAGRGLQLLFYSVGIGQISSEVPQNLSASRPQDRQFILSSKKLLLSDSGFYLCAWTPGLAVLNEQFFGPGTRLTVL.

The chain links TRBV2 to TRBJ2-7; 9 nucleotides match TRBD1. The CDR3 consists of 12 residues. Looked up from germline, CDR1 is SNHLY and CDR2 is FYNNEI. V gave up 3 bases and J gave up 6 bases; unmatched junction bases: 0. CDR3 sequence: CASSEDRGEQYF. CDR3 DNA: TGTGCCAGCAGTGAGGACAGGGGCGAGCAGTACTTC.

This sequence joins TRBV19 and TRBJ2-7; TRBD2 aligns across 7 bases. This CDR3 is built from 16 residues. Germline assignment: CDR1 LNHDA and CDR2 SQIVND (reference sequence). The junction had 10 bases not matched to a gene; V was cut back by 1 base and J by 4 bases. The CDR3 region has the DNA TGTGCCAGTAGTATAGTTATTGCCGGGAGGACGTACGAGCAGTACTTC. Residues: CASSIVIAGRTYEQYF. The variable domain in full, with the rest retrieved from reference TRBV19 and TRBJ2-7, is DGGITQSPKYLFRKEGQNVTLSCEQNLNHDAMYWYRQDPGQGLRLIYYSQIVNDFQKGDIAEGYSVSREKKESFPLTVTSAQKNPTAFYLCASSIVIAGRTYEQYFGPGTRLTVT.

DNA of the CDR3: TGTGCCATCAGTCCCGATGGGACTCCCGCCTACGAGCAGTACTTC. This gives the protein CAISPDGTPAYEQYF. This rearrangement joins TRBV10-3 to TRBJ2-7, with a weak D call TRBD2 (6 bases). The CDR3 has 15 residues. Trimming left V 5 bases short and J 2 bases short, with 16 bases between. The germline V gene encodes CDR1 ENHRY and CDR2 SYGVKD.

The chain links TRBV6-6 to TRBJ2-1; D ambiguous. Trimming removed 2 bases at V and 9 bases at J, with 14 bases between. CDR3 length: 14 amino acids. The germline gives CDR1 MNHNY, CDR2 SVGAGI (reference sequence). Here the CDR3 reads CASSYPTPGAEQFF. Written as DNA, the CDR3 is TGTGCCAGCAGTTACCCGACACCGGGCGCTGAGCAGTTCTTC.

The chain couples TRBV2 to TRBJ1-4, with D perhaps TRBD1 (6 bases). V gave up 10 bases and J gave up 7 bases, with 19 bases separating them. In germline, CDR1 is SNHLY, CDR2 FYNNEI. CDR3 size: 14 residues. CDR3 sequence: CANSAEQGSEKLFF. CDR3 in DNA: TGTGCCAACAGCGCCGAACAGGGATCTGAAAAACTGTTTTTT.

The V call is TRBV2, the J call TRBJ1-4; 9 nucleotides align to TRBD1. The CDR3 length is 15 residues. Germline V gene data show CDR1 as SNHLY and CDR2 as FYNNEI. V lost 1 base and J lost 7; bases outside the gene matches: 4. The CDR3 DNA reads TGTGCCAGCAGTGAAGGGGGACAGGGTTCTGAAAAACTGTTTTTT. This codes for CASSEGGQGSEKLFF.

The chain combines TRBV2 with TRBJ1-5, with D unresolved. V was clipped by 3 bases and J by 2 bases, with 8 bases between them. CDR1 SNHLY and CDR2 FYNNEI come from the germline V gene. The CDR3 loop spans 14 amino acids. CDR3: CASSEQEGNQPQHF. The CDR3 bases are TGTGCCAGCAGTGAGCAGGAAGGCAATCAGCCCCAGCATTTT.